This paragraph covers one T cell receptor (beta chain) sequence. The data derive from a study of blood T cell repertoires in COVID-19. Study context: The United States, Italy and Spain provided the acute and convalescent COVID-19 samples. The analysed material was cDNA or gDNA that came from T cells, B-cell-depleted T cells, or PBMCs.

Patients of the Seattle cohort, enrolled during active infection, were followed longitudinally. Sequencing was performed with immunoSEQ multiplex PCR; in TCRdb, only in-frame clones are kept and a portion is missing. The sample has about 440,000 clones, about 91% seen once; the top ten hold around an eighth. The CDR3 loop spans 18 amino acids. Trimming cost V 0 bases and J 1 base; bases outside gene matches: 6. Germline values: CDR1 KGHSH, CDR2 LQKENI. The chain combines TRBV18 with TRBJ2-5; TRBD2 matches at 12 bases. This sequence was found in a woman aged 45 to 65 with COVID-19, enrolled during active disease. The material sequenced was peripheral blood. CDR3 loop: CASSPPFQGLAGQETQYF. CDR3 sequence (DNA): TGTGCCAGCTCACCACCCTTTCAGGGACTAGCGGGCCAAGAGACCCAGTACTTC.